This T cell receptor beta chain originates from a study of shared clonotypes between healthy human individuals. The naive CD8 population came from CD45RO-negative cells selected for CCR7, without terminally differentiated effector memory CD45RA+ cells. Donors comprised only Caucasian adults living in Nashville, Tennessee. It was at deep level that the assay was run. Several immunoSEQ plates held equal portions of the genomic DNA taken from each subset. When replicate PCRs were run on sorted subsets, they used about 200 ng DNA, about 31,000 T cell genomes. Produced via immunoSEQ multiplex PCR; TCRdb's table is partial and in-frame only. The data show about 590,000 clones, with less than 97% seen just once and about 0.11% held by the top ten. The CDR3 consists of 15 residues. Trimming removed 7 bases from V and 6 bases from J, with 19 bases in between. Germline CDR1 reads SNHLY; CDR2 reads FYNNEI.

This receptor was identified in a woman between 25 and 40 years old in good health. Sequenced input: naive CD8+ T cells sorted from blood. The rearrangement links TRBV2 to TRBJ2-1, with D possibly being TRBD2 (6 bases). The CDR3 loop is CASTPLAGRANEQFF. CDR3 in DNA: TGTGCCAGCACCCCTCTCGCGGGGCGGGCCAATGAGCAGTTCTTC.